The 13 T cell receptor beta chains below all came from one sample that was sequenced in a study of blood T cell repertoires in COVID-19. TCRdb's table, derived via immunoSEQ multiplex PCR, lists solely in-frame clones and lacks some. The table shows 180,000 or so clones, with more than 70% occurring only once. The sample was peripheral blood. The receptors derive from a man aged 35 to 55 with active or convalescent COVID-19.

The chain combines TRBV3-1 (or the pseudogene TRBV3-2) with TRBJ1-5, with D unclear. CDR1 is LGHDT, CDR2 YNNKEL, per germline (reference sequence). This CDR3 region has 13 residues. V was cut by 4 bases and J by 2 bases, with 6 bases left in between. The CDR3 is CASSPLRNQPQHF. DNA of the CDR3: TGTGCCAGCAGCCCTCTCCGCAATCAGCCCCAGCATTTT.

The chain employs TRBV4-3 and TRBJ2-7, with a possible D match to TRBD2 (5 bases). V lost 3 bases to trimming and J lost 3 bases, with 9 bases between them. The germline CDR1 and CDR2 sequences are LGHNA and YSLEER. The CDR3 has 13 amino acids. CDR3 sequence: CASSQARGYEQYF. In DNA, the CDR3 is TGCGCCAGCAGCCAGGCCCGGGGCTACGAGCAGTACTTC.

The rearrangement links TRBV7-2 to TRBJ1-2; possibly TRBD1 for D (5 bases). This CDR3 spans 13 amino acids. Germline V CDR1 and CDR2: SGHTA, FQGNSA. V shed 7 bases and J shed 1 base, with 10 bases lying between them. CDR3 protein: CASTSGGNYGYTF. CDR3 coding DNA: TGTGCCAGCACCTCGGGGGGTAACTATGGCTACACCTTC.

This clone is a singleton in its sample. This rearrangement joins TRBV6-5 to TRBJ1-2, with 7 bases identical to TRBD1. The germline V gene has CDR1 MNHEY and CDR2 SVGAGI. The CDR3 spans 15 residues. The ends lost 5 bases at V and 8 bases at J; junction bases unmatched: 14. The CDR3 DNA follows: TGTGCCAGCAGTCCAGGGACAGCCCGTGAGGTCGGCTACACCTTC. This sequence encodes CASSPGTAREVGYTF.

V usage is TRBV5-1 and J usage is TRBJ2-3; 7 bases are a match to TRBD2. The germline V gene encodes CDR1 SGHRS and CDR2 YFSETQ. With V trimmed by 0 bases and J by 2 bases, 9 bases remained unmatched. This CDR3 contains 17 residues. The CDR3 bases are TGCGCCAGCAGCTTGGGGGCCCAGGCGGGGGACACAGATACGCAGTATTTT. It yields the protein CASSLGAQAGDTDTQYF.

This chain links TRBV7-2 with TRBJ2-5, with a weak D call TRBD1 (8 bases). This CDR3 is 16 amino acids long. The germline V and J ends were trimmed by 1 base and 4 bases, with 16 bases remaining between them. Germline-derived CDR1 and CDR2 are SGHTA and FQGNSA. The CDR3 sequence is CASSLDRGGFGETQYF. For the CDR3, the DNA is TGTGCCAGCAGCTTAGACAGGGGGGGTTTCGGAGAGACCCAGTACTTC.

This rearrangement joins TRBV30 to TRBJ1-6; 7 positions match TRBD1. CDR3 length: 13 amino acids. Germline V lookup: CDR1 GTSNPN, CDR2 SVGIG (reference sequence). The DNA of the CDR3 is TGTTGTTTAAAGGACAGGAGTAATTCACCCCTCCACTTT. It codes for CCLKDRSNSPLHF.

The rearrangement uses TRBV5-1 and TRBJ2-2, with no clear D. Germline V lookup: CDR1 SGHRS, CDR2 YFSETQ. V lost 0 bases to trimming and J lost 4 bases, with 4 bases between them. The CDR3 is made up of 13 amino acids. CDR3: CASSLVFTGELFF. CDR3 in DNA: TGCGCCAGCAGCTTGGTATTCACCGGGGAGCTGTTTTTT.

Only one count was recorded for this clone. V usage is TRBV5-1 and J usage is TRBJ2-7, with TRBD2 matching over 7 bases. The CDR3 has 14 residues. Germline V gene sequence: CDR1 SGHRS, CDR2 YFSETQ. V dropped 4 bases and J dropped 3; count of bases not matched to a gene: 7. The CDR3 DNA reads TGCGCCAGCAGCCCCACGGGGGGTATCTACGAGCAGTACTTC. Its protein product is CASSPTGGIYEQYF.

This chain uses TRBV3-1 (or the pseudogene TRBV3-2) with TRBJ1-4; unclear D gene. CDR1 is LGHDT, CDR2 YNNKEL, per germline (reference sequence). With 0 bases removed from V and 0 bases from J, the gap between germline ends came to 8 bases. The CDR3 is 16 amino acids. The CDR3 DNA is TGTGCCAGCAGCCAAGATCTAGCAGCAACTAATGAAAAACTGTTTTTT. Its translation is CASSQDLAATNEKLFF.

The rearrangement uses TRBV9 and TRBJ1-5, with a weak D call TRBD1 (5 bases). This CDR3 has 14 residues. CDR1 and CDR2 from the germline V gene are SGDLS and YYNGEE. The V end was cut by 3 bases, the J end by 3 bases, with 10 bases between. CDR3 DNA: TGTGCCAGCAGCGAAGGGGCAGACAATCAGCCCCAGCATTTT. Its translation: CASSEGADNQPQHF.

The V call is TRBV10-1, the J call TRBJ1-1, with TRBD1 as a possible D gene (5 bases). CDR1 and CDR2 (germline): WNHNN, SYGVQD (reference sequence). This CDR3 is 13 amino acids long. V gave up 6 bases and J gave up 6 bases, with 14 bases separating them. CDR3 bases: TGCGCCAGCAGCCCCGGGGGAAGGGCTGAAGCTTTCTTT. This codes for CASSPGGRAEAFF.

The DNA for the CDR3 is TGTGCCAGCTCCCCTTATTTGACAGGGGGTGATTCACCCCTCCACTTT. Residues: CASSPYLTGGDSPLHF. V is TRBV18 and J is TRBJ1-6; the match to TRBD1 covers 9 bases. The germline gives CDR1 KGHSH, CDR2 LQKENI. With 6 bases clipped from V and 8 bases from J, the junction kept 11 bases outside the gene matches. The CDR3 spans 16 residues. Filled out from reference TRBV18 and TRBJ1-6, the complete variable domain reads NAGVMQNPRHLVRRRGQEARLRCSPMKGHSHVYWYRQLPEEGLKFMVYLQKENIIDESGMPKERFSAEFPKEGPSILRIQQVVRGDSAAYFCASSPYLTGGDSPLHFGNGTRLTVT.